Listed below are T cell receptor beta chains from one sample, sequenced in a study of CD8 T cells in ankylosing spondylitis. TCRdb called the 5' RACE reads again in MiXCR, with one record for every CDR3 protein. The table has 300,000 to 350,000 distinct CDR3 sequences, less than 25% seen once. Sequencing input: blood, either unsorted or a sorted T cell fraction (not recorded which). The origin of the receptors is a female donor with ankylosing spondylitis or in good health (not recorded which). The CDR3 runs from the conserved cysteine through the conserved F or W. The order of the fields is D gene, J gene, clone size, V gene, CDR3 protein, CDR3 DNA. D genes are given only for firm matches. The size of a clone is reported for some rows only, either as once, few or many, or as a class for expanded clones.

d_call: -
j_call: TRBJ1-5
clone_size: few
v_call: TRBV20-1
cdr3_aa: CSARRSNQPQHF
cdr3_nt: TGCAGTGCTAGGCGAAGCAATCAGCCCCAGCATTTT

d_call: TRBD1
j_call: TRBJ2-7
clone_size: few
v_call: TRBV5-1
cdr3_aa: CASSLTGTGSSYEQYF
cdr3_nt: TGCGCCAGCAGCCTGACCGGGACAGGGAGCTCCTACGAGCAGTACTTC

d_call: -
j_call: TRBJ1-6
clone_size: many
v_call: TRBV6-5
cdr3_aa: CASSYSGDNSPLHF
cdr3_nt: TGTGCCAGCAGTTACTCCGGGGATAATTCACCCCTCCACTTT

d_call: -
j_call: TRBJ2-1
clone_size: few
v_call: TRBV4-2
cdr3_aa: CASSGSYEQFF
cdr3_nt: TGTGCCAGCAGCGGGAGTTATGAGCAGTTCTTC

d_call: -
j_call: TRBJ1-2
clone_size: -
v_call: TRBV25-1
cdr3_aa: CASSAGGLGGYTF
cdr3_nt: TGTGCCAGCAGTGCTGGGGGTTTGGGAGGCTACACCTTC

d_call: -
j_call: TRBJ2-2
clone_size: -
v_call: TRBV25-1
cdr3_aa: CATTSTGELFF
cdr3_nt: TGTGCCACCACCTCAACAGGGGAGCTGTTTTTT

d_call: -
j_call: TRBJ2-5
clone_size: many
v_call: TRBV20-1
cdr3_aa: CSASPSLNRETQYF
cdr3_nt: TGCAGCGCCAGCCCAAGTCTTAACCGAGAGACCCAGTACTTC

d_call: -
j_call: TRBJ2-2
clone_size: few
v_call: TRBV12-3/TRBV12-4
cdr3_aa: CASSLLENTGELFF
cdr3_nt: TGTGCCAGCAGTTTACTAGAGAACACCGGGGAGCTGTTTTTT

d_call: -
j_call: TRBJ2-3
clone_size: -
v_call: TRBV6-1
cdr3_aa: CASSEVGSADTQYF
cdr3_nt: TGTGCCAGCAGTGAAGTCGGTAGCGCAGATACGCAGTATTTT

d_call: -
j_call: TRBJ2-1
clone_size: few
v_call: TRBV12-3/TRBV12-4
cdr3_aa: CASSGRDIGAREQFF
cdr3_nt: TGTGCCAGCAGTGGCCGGGACATAGGGGCGAGGGAGCAGTTCTTC

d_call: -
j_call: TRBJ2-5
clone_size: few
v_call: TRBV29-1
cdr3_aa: CSVVGGVGETQYF
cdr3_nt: TGCAGCGTTGTAGGGGGGGTAGGGGAGACCCAGTACTTC

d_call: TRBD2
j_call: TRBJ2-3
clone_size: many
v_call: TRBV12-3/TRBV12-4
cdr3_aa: CASSLGLAGVADTQYF
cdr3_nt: TGTGCCAGCAGTTTAGGGTTAGCGGGAGTCGCAGATACGCAGTATTTT

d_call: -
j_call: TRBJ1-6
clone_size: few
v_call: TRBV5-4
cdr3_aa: CASSLSGVRSPLHF
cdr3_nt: TGTGCCAGCAGCTTGAGTGGGGTCCGGTCACCCCTCCACTTT

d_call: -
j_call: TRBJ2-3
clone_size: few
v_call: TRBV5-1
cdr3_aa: CASSFLGPTTDTQYF
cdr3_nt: TGCGCCAGCAGCTTTTTGGGGCCCACCACAGATACGCAGTATTTT

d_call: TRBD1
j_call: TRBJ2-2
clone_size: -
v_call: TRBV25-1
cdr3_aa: CASSETQGVGGELFF
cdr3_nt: TGTGCCAGCAGTGAAACCCAGGGGGTCGGCGGGGAGCTGTTTTTT

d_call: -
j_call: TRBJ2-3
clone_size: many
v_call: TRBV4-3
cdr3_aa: CASSQDMNRPSTDTQYF
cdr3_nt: TGCGCCAGCAGCCAAGATATGAACAGACCTAGCACAGATACGCAGTATTTT

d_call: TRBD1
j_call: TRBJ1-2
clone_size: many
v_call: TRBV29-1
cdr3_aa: CSVEETGWGNYGYTF
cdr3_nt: TGCAGCGTTGAAGAGACAGGGTGGGGTAACTATGGCTACACCTTC

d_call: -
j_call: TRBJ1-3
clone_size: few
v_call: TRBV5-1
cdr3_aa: CASSFGSGTGNTIYF
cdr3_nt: TGCGCCAGCAGCTTTGGATCAGGGACTGGAAACACCATATATTTT

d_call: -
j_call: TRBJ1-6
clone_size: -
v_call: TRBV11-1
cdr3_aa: CASSLQNSPLHF
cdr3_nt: TGTGCCAGCAGCTTACAGAATTCACCCCTCCACTTT

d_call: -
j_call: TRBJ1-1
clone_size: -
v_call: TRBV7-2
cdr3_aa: CASSLWRQESTEAFF
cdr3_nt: TGTGCCAGCAGCTTATGGCGTCAGGAATCCACTGAAGCTTTCTTT

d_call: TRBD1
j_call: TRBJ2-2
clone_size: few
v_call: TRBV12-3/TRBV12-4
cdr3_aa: CASSFQGADTGELFF
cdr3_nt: TGTGCCAGCAGTTTTCAGGGGGCCGACACCGGGGAGCTGTTTTTT

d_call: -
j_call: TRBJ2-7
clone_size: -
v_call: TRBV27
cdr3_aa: CASSLYLRHEQYF
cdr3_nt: TGTGCCAGCAGTTTATACTTGCGACACGAGCAGTACTTC

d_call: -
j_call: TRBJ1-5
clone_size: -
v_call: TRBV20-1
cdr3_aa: CSAKDTTQPQHF
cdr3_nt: TGCAGTGCTAAAGATACAACTCAGCCCCAGCATTTT

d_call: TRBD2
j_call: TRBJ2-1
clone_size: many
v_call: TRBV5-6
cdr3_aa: CASSFRRLAAYNEQFF
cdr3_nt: TGTGCCAGCAGCTTTCGGCGACTAGCGGCTTACAATGAGCAGTTCTTC

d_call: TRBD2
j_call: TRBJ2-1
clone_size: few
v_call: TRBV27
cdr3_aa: CASRRLAGGSSYNEQFF
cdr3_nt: TGTGCCAGCAGGAGGCTAGCGGGAGGGTCCTCCTACAATGAGCAGTTCTTC

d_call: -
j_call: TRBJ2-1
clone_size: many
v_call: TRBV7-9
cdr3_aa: CASSLGVANEQFF
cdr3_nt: TGTGCCAGCAGCTTGGGTGTGGCCAATGAGCAGTTCTTC